This paragraph covers one T cell receptor (beta chain) sequence. The sample comes from a study of blood T cell repertoires in COVID-19. The junction had 7 bases not matched to a gene; V was cut back by 5 bases and J by 8 bases. This CDR3 is 13 amino acids long. In germline, CDR1 is SGHAT, CDR2 FQNNGV. Some clones are missing from TCRdb's copy, which holds only in-frame ones; the method was immunoSEQ multiplex PCR. The sample records over 150,000 clones, around 83% being singletons. The material sequenced was peripheral blood. The sequence came from a woman aged 70-85 years who had recovered from COVID-19. This chain uses TRBV11-2 with TRBJ1-1, with 8 bases identical to TRBD1. The CDR3 nucleotides are TGTGCCAGCAGCCTTGGACAGGGACGGGAAGCTTTCTTT. This sequence encodes CASSLGQGREAFF.